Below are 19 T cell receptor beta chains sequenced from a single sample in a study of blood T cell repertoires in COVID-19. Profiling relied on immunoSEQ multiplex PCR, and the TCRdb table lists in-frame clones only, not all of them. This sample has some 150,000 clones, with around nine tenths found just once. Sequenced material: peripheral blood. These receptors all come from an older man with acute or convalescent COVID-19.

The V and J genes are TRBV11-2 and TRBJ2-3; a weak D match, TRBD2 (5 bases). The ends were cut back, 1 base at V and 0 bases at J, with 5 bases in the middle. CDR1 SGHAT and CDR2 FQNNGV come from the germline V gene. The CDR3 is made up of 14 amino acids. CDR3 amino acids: CASSLGTSTDTQYF. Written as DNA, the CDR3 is TGTGCCAGCAGCTTAGGGACTAGCACAGATACGCAGTATTTT.

The CDR3 DNA sequence: TGTGCCAGCAGTTCGATGGGAGGTTGGCGTAATGGCTACACCTTC. Residues: CASSSMGGWRNGYTF. The chain uses TRBV27 and TRBJ1-2; D not certain. V lost 4 bases and J 6 bases, leaving 18 bases between the germline ends. The CDR3 is 15 amino acids. Germline V gives CDR1 MNHEY, CDR2 SMNVEV (reference sequence).

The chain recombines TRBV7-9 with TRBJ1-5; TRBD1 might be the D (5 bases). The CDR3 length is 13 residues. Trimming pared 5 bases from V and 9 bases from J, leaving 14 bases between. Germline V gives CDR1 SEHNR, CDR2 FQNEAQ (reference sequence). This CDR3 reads CASSSGGDRPQHF. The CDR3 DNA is TGTGCCAGCAGCAGCGGGGGGGATAGGCCCCAGCATTTT.

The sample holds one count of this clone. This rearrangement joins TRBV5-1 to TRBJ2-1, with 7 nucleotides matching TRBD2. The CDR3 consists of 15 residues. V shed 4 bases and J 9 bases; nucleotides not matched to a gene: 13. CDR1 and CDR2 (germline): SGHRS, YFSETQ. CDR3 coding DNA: TGCGCCAGCAGCGCGGACCGCAGCGGGATCGGTGAGCAGTTCTTC. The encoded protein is CASSADRSGIGEQFF. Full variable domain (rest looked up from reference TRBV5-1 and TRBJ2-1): KAGVTQTPRYLIKTRGQQVTLSCSPISGHRSVSWYQQTPGQGLQFLFEYFSETQRNKGNFPGRFSGRQFSNSRSEMNVSTLELGDSALYLCASSADRSGIGEQFFGPGTRLTVL.

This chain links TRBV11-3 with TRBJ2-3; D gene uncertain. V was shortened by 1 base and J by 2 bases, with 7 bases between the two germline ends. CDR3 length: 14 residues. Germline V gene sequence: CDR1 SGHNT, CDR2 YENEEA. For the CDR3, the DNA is TGTGCCAGCAGCTTAGGGAGTATCACAGATACGCAGTATTTT. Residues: CASSLGSITDTQYF. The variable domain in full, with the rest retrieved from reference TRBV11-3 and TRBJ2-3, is EAGVVQSPRYKIIEKKQPVAFWCNPISGHNTLYWYLQNLGQGPELLIRYENEEAVDDSQLPKDRFSAERLKGVDSTLKIQPAELGDSAVYLCASSLGSITDTQYFGPGTRLTVL.

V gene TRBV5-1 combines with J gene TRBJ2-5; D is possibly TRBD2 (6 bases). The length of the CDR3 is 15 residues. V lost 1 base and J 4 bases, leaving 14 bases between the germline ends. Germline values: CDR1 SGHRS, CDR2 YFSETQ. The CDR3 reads CASSLSRGVGETQYF. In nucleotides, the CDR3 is TGCGCCAGCAGCTTGTCCCGCGGGGTCGGAGAGACCCAGTACTTC.

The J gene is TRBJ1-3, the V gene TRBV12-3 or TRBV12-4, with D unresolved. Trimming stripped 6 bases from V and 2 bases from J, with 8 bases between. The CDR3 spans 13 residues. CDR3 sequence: CASSLLAGNTIYF. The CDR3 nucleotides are TGTGCCAGCAGCTTGTTAGCTGGAAACACCATATATTTT.

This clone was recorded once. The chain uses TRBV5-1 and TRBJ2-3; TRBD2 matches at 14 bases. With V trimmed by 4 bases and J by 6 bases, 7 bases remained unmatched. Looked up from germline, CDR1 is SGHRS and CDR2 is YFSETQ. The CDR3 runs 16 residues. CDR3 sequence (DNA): TGCGCCAGCAGCGGCGGGACTAGCGGGAGTTGGGATACGCAGTATTTT. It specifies CASSGGTSGSWDTQYF.

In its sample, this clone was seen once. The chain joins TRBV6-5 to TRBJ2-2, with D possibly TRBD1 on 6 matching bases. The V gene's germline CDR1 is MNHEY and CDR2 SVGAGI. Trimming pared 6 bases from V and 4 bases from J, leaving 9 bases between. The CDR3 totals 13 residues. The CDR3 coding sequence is TGTGCCAGCAGACAGGGTGGCACCGGGGAGCTGTTTTTT. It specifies CASRQGGTGELFF.

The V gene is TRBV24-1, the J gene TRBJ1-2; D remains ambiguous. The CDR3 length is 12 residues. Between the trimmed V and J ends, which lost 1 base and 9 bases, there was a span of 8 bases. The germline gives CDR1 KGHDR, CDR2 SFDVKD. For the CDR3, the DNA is TGTGCCACCAGTGATTTAGACTCTAGCTACACCTTC. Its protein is CATSDLDSSYTF.

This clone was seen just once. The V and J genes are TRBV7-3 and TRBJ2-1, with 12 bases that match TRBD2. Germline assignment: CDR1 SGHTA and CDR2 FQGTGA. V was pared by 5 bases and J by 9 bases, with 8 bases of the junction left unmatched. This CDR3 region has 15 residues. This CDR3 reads CASSPRTSGIGEQFF. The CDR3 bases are TGTGCCAGCAGCCCCCGGACTAGCGGGATCGGTGAGCAGTTCTTC.

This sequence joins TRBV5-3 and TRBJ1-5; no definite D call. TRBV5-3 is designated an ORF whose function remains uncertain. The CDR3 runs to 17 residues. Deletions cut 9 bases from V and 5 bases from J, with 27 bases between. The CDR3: CANPNIGGEIADQPQHF. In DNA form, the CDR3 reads TGTGCCAACCCAAACATAGGTGGGGAGATTGCCGATCAGCCCCAGCATTTT.

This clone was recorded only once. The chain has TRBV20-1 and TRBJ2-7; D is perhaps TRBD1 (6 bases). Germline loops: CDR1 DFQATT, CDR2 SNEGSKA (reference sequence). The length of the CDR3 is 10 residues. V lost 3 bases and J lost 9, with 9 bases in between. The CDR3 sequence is CSASPTGQYF. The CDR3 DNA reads TGCAGTGCTAGTCCGACAGGGCAGTACTTC.

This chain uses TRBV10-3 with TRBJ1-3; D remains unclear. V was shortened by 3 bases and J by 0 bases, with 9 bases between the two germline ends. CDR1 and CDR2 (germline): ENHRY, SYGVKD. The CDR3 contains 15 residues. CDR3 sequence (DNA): TGTGCCATCAGTGACCCGGGAAGCTCTGGAAACACCATATATTTT. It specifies CAISDPGSSGNTIYF.

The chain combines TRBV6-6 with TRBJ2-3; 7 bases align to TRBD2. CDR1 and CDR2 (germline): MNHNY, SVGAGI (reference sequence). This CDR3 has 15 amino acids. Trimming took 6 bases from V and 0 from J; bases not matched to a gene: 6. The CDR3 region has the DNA TGTGCCAGCAGACAACTAGCGATTAGCACAGATACGCAGTATTTT. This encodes CASRQLAISTDTQYF.

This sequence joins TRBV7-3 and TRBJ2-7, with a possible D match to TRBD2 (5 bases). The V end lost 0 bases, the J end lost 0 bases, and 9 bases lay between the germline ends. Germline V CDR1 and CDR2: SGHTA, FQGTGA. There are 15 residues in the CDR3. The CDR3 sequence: CASSLTPGSSYEQYF. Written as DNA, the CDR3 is TGTGCCAGCAGCTTAACCCCGGGGTCCTCCTACGAGCAGTACTTC.

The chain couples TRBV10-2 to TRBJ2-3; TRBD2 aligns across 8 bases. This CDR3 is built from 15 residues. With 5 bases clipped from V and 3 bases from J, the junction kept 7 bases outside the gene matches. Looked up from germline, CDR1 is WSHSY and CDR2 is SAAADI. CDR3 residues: CASSPTSDRTDTQYF. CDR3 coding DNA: TGCGCCAGCAGTCCGACTAGCGATAGGACAGATACGCAGTATTTT.

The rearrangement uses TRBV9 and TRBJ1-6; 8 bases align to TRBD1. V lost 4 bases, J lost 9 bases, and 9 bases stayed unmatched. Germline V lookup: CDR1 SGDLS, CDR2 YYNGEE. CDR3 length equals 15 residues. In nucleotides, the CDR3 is TGTGCCAGCAGCCCCCGGACAGGGAACGGTTCACCCCTCCACTTT. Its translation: CASSPRTGNGSPLHF.

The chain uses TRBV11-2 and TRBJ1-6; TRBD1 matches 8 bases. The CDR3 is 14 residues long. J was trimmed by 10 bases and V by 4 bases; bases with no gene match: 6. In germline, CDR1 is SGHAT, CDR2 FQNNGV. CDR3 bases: TGTGCCAGCAGCTGGACAGGGATCGACTCACCCCTCCACTTT. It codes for CASSWTGIDSPLHF.